These 30 T cell receptor beta chains were sequenced from one sample in a study of blood T cell repertoires in COVID-19. Some clones are missing from TCRdb's copy, which holds only in-frame ones; the method was immunoSEQ multiplex PCR. The repertoire holds roughly 200,000 clones, with approximately 90% as singletons. Sequences were obtained from PBMCs or T cells enriched from blood (not recorded which). The receptor source for this set is a man aged 30-40 years who had recovered from COVID-19.

The V and J genes are TRBV19 and TRBJ2-7, with 10 bases aligning to TRBD2. CDR1 and CDR2 from the germline V gene are LNHDA and SQIVND (reference sequence). The V gene end was trimmed by 5 bases and the J gene end by 5 bases; junction bases not matched to a gene: 12. This CDR3 comprises 16 residues. The CDR3 DNA reads as TGTGCCAGTAGTGCACCCTACGGGACTAGCGTTAACGAGCAGTACTTC. It translates to CASSAPYGTSVNEQYF.

This clone was found a few times. The chain couples TRBV6-5 to TRBJ1-4; D may be TRBD1 (6 bases). The V gene lost 8 bases and the J gene lost 5 bases, with 18 bases spanning the gap. The CDR3 is made up of 15 amino acids. The germline CDR1 and CDR2 sequences are MNHEY and SVGAGI. CDR3 amino acids: CASRRGGGSNEKLFF. In nucleotides, the CDR3 is TGTGCCAGCCGGCGGGGGGGCGGATCCAATGAAAAACTGTTTTTT.

The rearrangement uses TRBV14 and TRBJ1-1; D gene unclear. From germline, CDR1 is SGHDN and CDR2 FVKESK. The CDR3 is made up of 12 amino acids. Deletions cut 0 bases from V and 5 bases from J, with 4 bases between. The CDR3 region is CASSQERTEAFF. The DNA for the CDR3 is TGTGCCAGCAGCCAAGAGAGAACTGAAGCTTTCTTT. Variable domain in full (rest from reference TRBV14 and TRBJ1-1): EAGVTQFPSHSVIEKGQTVTLRCDPISGHDNLYWYRRVMGKEIKFLLHFVKESKQDESGMPNNRFLAERTGGTYSTLKVQPAELEDSGVYFCASSQERTEAFFGQGTRLTVV.

The CDR3 DNA sequence: TGCGCCAGCAGCCACCCGGGACAGGCCTCCTACGAGCAGTACTTC. The encoded protein is CASSHPGQASYEQYF. The V gene is TRBV4-1, the J gene TRBJ2-7; 8 positions match TRBD1. The CDR3 is 15 residues long. Germline V lookup: CDR1 MGHRA, CDR2 YSYEKL. V shed 3 bases, J shed 0 bases, and the junction held 4 bases outside the gene matches.

CDR3 sequence: CTSSQEDTYGYTF. The CDR3 DNA reads as TGCACCAGCAGCCAAGAAGACACCTATGGCTACACCTTC. This chain links TRBV1 with TRBJ1-2; TRBD1 is the table's D call and was not checked against the DNA. TRBV1 counts as a pseudogene. There are 13 residues in the CDR3.

This clone has only one observation. The chain couples TRBV30 to TRBJ1-4; D is unclear. CDR1 GTSNPN and CDR2 SVGIG come from the germline V gene (reference sequence). V was clipped by 4 bases and J by 4 bases, with 10 bases between them. The CDR3 consists of 13 residues. The CDR3 reads CAWKETSNEKLFF. CDR3 bases: TGTGCCTGGAAGGAGACTAGTAATGAAAAACTGTTTTTT.

J is TRBJ2-2 and V is TRBV25-1, with D maybe TRBD1 (5 bases). Per germline, CDR1 MGHDK and CDR2 SYGVNS. This CDR3 spans 16 amino acids. V gave up 1 base and J gave up 2 bases, with 11 bases separating them. The CDR3 region has the DNA TGTGCCAGCAGTGAATTTCACCAGGGAAACACCGGGGAGCTGTTTTTT. As protein: CASSEFHQGNTGELFF.

The V call is TRBV2, the J call TRBJ2-1; the match to TRBD2 covers 8 bases. After removal of 9 bases from V and 4 bases from J, the junction contained 5 bases not matched to a gene. Germline CDR1 SNHLY, CDR2 FYNNEI. This CDR3 spans 13 amino acids. DNA of the CDR3: TGTGCCAGTCGGGGGGGTCTATACAATGAGCAGTTCTTC. Its protein product is CASRGGLYNEQFF.

The chain joins TRBV7-6 to TRBJ2-7, with TRBD1 matching 9 bases. The junction had 4 bases not matched to a gene; V was cut back by 3 bases and J by 4 bases. The CDR3 has 14 residues. The germline CDR1 and CDR2 sequences are SGHVS and FNYEAQ. The CDR3 region is CASSFRDRVYEQYF. CDR3 bases: TGTGCCAGCAGCTTCCGGGACAGGGTTTACGAGCAGTACTTC.

The chain uses TRBV5-1 and TRBJ1-1, with D uncertain. The germline V gene has CDR1 SGHRS and CDR2 YFSETQ. There are 14 residues in the CDR3. The ends were cut back, 4 bases at V and 4 bases at J, with 14 bases in the middle. The CDR3 reads CASSPINRGTEAFF. DNA for the CDR3: TGCGCCAGCAGCCCGATAAACCGAGGCACTGAAGCTTTCTTT.

The rearrangement joins TRBV6-1 to TRBJ1-5; D perhaps matches TRBD1 (6 bases). The CDR3 loop spans 15 amino acids. The V end was cut by 3 bases, the J end by 5 bases, with 14 bases between. Germline CDR1 and CDR2: MNHNS and SASEGT. The DNA for the CDR3 is TGTGCCAGCAGTGAGATGACAGGTCCTTATCAGCCCCAGCATTTT. Translation: CASSEMTGPYQPQHF.

The chain employs TRBV19 and TRBJ1-2; the D gene is possibly TRBD1 (5 bases). V was cut by 7 bases and J by 8 bases, with 17 bases left in between. This CDR3 spans 13 amino acids. Germline lookup yields CDR1 LNHDA and CDR2 SQIVND (reference sequence). In nucleotides, the CDR3 is TGTGCCAGTACTCCTCGGGGGGGTGAAGGCTACACCTTC. It translates to CASTPRGGEGYTF.

J is TRBJ1-1 and V is TRBV3-1 (or the pseudogene TRBV3-2); 8 bases agree with TRBD1. Trimming took 6 bases from V and 2 from J; bases not matched to a gene: 14. CDR1 LGHDT and CDR2 YNNKEL come from the germline V gene (reference sequence). The CDR3 extends over 17 amino acids. The DNA of the CDR3 is TGTGCCAGCAGTAGGACAGGGACTCGATTCAGAAACACTGAAGCTTTCTTT. Its translation is CASSRTGTRFRNTEAFF.

This rearrangement joins TRBV11-3 to TRBJ2-2, with 8 bases fitting TRBD2. The CDR3 contains 15 residues. The germline V gene encodes CDR1 SGHNT and CDR2 YENEEA. V gave up 5 bases and J gave up 6 bases; unmatched junction bases: 8. The CDR3 DNA reads as TGTGCCAGCAGCCAACCGGGACTAGGGGCCGGGGAGCTGTTTTTT. Translating it yields CASSQPGLGAGELFF.

This sequence joins TRBV2 and TRBJ2-1, with 11 bases aligning to TRBD2. With 8 bases clipped from V and 4 bases from J, the junction kept 4 bases outside the gene matches. The CDR3 is 14 amino acids. The germline V gene encodes CDR1 SNHLY and CDR2 FYNNEI. The CDR3, as DNA: TGTGCCAGCCAGACTAGCGGGATTTACAATGAGCAGTTCTTC. This sequence encodes CASQTSGIYNEQFF.

This chain uses TRBV6-2 or TRBV6-3 with TRBJ1-1; 11 bases are a match to TRBD1. J gave up 3 bases and V 6 bases, and 3 bases lay outside the gene matches. CDR3 length equals 14 residues. The germline V gene has CDR1 MNHEY and CDR2 SVGEGT. CDR3 bases: TGTGCCAGCAGCCGGGGACAGGGGGACACTGAAGCTTTCTTT. Its translation: CASSRGQGDTEAFF.

V usage is TRBV7-9 and J usage is TRBJ1-2; 7 bases fit TRBD1. Germline trimming cut 5 bases from V and 7 bases from J; bases unmatched to any gene: 13. Germline CDR1 is SEHNR and CDR2 is FQNEAQ (reference sequence). The CDR3 has 15 residues. CDR3 bases: TGTGCCAGCAGCCCGTGGGACAGTGGAAAAGGTGGCTACACCTTC. It is translated as CASSPWDSGKGGYTF.

V usage is TRBV9 and J usage is TRBJ2-3; TRBD2 aligns across 11 bases. V lost 3 bases and J lost 6; bases outside the gene matches: 9. CDR3 size: 16 residues. Germline V gene sequence: CDR1 SGDLS, CDR2 YYNGEE. The CDR3: CASSEIAGGPMDTQYF. CDR3 nucleotides: TGTGCCAGCAGCGAAATAGCGGGAGGGCCGATGGATACGCAGTATTTT.

This CDR3 is CASRSSREFYGYTF. DNA for the CDR3: TGTGCCAGCAGATCCAGTCGGGAATTCTATGGCTACACCTTC. V usage is TRBV2 and J usage is TRBJ1-2; unclear D gene. This CDR3 has 14 residues. CDR1 and CDR2 from the germline V gene are SNHLY and FYNNEI. V dropped 6 bases and J dropped 4 bases, with 15 bases sitting between them.

V usage is TRBV19 and J usage is TRBJ1-2, with D tentatively TRBD1 (6 bases). The CDR3 has 16 amino acids. The V and J ends lost 7 bases and 4 bases respectively, with 22 bases between them. The V gene's germline CDR1 is LNHDA and CDR2 SQIVND (reference sequence). The CDR3 DNA is TGTGCCAGTACCTTAGGGGATGACAGGAGCTTCTATGGCTACACCTTC. This translates into CASTLGDDRSFYGYTF. Filled out from reference TRBV19 and TRBJ1-2, the complete variable domain reads DGGITQSPKYLFRKEGQNVTLSCEQNLNHDAMYWYRQDPGQGLRLIYYSQIVNDFQKGDIAEGYSVSREKKESFPLTVTSAQKNPTAFYLCASTLGDDRSFYGYTFGSGTRLTVV.

This clone was detected once. This chain connects TRBV13 to TRBJ1-1, with a possible D match to TRBD1 (6 bases). The V and J ends lost 1 base and 3 bases respectively, with 21 bases between them. Germline values: CDR1 PRHDT, CDR2 FYEKMQ (reference sequence). CDR3 length equals 18 residues. The chain's CDR3 is CASSLDPQGDNWDTEAFF. The CDR3 DNA follows: TGTGCCAGCAGCTTAGACCCACAGGGCGATAATTGGGACACTGAAGCTTTCTTT. Variable domain in full (rest from reference TRBV13 and TRBJ1-1): AAGVIQSPRHLIKEKRETATLKCYPIPRHDTVYWYQQGPGQDPQFLISFYEKMQSDKGSIPDRFSAQQFSDYHSELNMSSLELGDSALYFCASSLDPQGDNWDTEAFFGQGTRLTVV.

As DNA, the CDR3 is TGCGCCAGCAGCCAAGGACTAGCGGGAAACTACAATGAGCAGTTCTTC. This codes for CASSQGLAGNYNEQFF. The V and J genes are TRBV4-1 and TRBJ2-1; 11 nucleotides line up with TRBD2. CDR3 length: 16 amino acids. The V gene's germline CDR1 is MGHRA and CDR2 YSYEKL. Trimming took 1 base from V and 3 from J; bases not matched to a gene: 2.

In its sample, this clone was seen a few times. This rearrangement joins TRBV19 to TRBJ2-2, with 9 positions matching TRBD1. The germline gives CDR1 LNHDA, CDR2 SQIVND (reference sequence). The CDR3 is made up of 15 amino acids. Trimming cost V 4 bases and J 4 bases; bases outside gene matches: 4. The CDR3 spells CASSTGTGLTGELFF. CDR3 nucleotide sequence: TGTGCCAGTAGTACCGGGACAGGGCTCACCGGGGAGCTGTTTTTT. Supplemented by reference TRBV19 and TRBJ2-2, the full variable domain reads DGGITQSPKYLFRKEGQNVTLSCEQNLNHDAMYWYRQDPGQGLRLIYYSQIVNDFQKGDIAEGYSVSREKKESFPLTVTSAQKNPTAFYLCASSTGTGLTGELFFGEGSRLTVL.

This clone was seen a single time. CDR3 protein: CASSQVRDAGFHEQYF. In DNA form, the CDR3 reads TGCGCCAGCAGCCAAGTTCGCGACGCGGGGTTTCACGAGCAGTACTTC. The gene calls are TRBV4-1 and TRBJ2-7; tentatively, D is TRBD2 (6 bases). Trimming removed 1 base at V and 5 bases at J, with 18 bases between. Germline loops: CDR1 MGHRA, CDR2 YSYEKL. The CDR3 runs to 16 residues.

This clone was detected only once. The chain is built from TRBV5-1 and TRBJ2-3; 7 nucleotides align to TRBD2. After removal of 5 bases from V and 0 bases from J, the junction contained 6 bases not matched to a gene. The CDR3 runs to 15 residues. The germline CDR1 and CDR2 sequences are SGHRS and YFSETQ. The CDR3 reads CASRPGGVSTDTQYF. The DNA for the CDR3 is TGCGCCAGCAGACCTGGGGGGGTTAGCACAGATACGCAGTATTTT.

The CDR3 here is CASKYRNTEAFF. CDR3 coding DNA: TGTGCCAGTAAGTACAGGAACACTGAAGCTTTCTTT. This chain uses TRBV19 with TRBJ1-1; no definite D call. The CDR3 loop spans 12 amino acids. Trimming removed 7 bases at V and 1 base at J, with 7 bases between. Germline V gene lookup returns CDR1 LNHDA and CDR2 SQIVND (reference sequence).

V usage is TRBV6-5 and J usage is TRBJ2-2, with a weak D call TRBD2 (6 bases). There are 12 residues in the CDR3. Germline V gene lookup returns CDR1 MNHEY and CDR2 SVGAGI. Deletions cut 6 bases from V and 5 bases from J, with 7 bases between. CDR3 sequence reads: CASRRETGELFF. The DNA for the CDR3 is TGTGCCAGCAGACGGGAGACCGGGGAGCTGTTTTTT.

The chain is built from TRBV10-3 and TRBJ1-5, with D perhaps matching TRBD1 (6 bases). This CDR3 is built from 13 residues. Germline V gene lookup returns CDR1 ENHRY and CDR2 SYGVKD. V was pared by 6 bases and J by 5 bases, with 11 bases between. Written as DNA, the CDR3 is TGTGCCATCAGCCAACAGGGTCATCAGCCCCAGCATTTT. Translated, it gives CAISQQGHQPQHF.

This clone was seen a single time. This rearrangement joins TRBV24-1 to TRBJ1-2; the D gene is possibly TRBD1 (5 bases). The CDR3 consists of 11 residues. Germline V CDR1 and CDR2: KGHDR, SFDVKD. V lost 4 bases to trimming and J lost 14 bases, with 13 bases between them. The CDR3 bases are TGTGCCACCAGTGACAAGGGGATATGGACCTTC. Encoded protein: CATSDKGIWTF.

This chain uses TRBV10-1 with TRBJ2-4, with TRBD1 as a possible D gene (6 bases). Germline values: CDR1 WNHNN, CDR2 SYGVQD (reference sequence). The CDR3 runs to 14 residues. Trimming left V 10 bases short and J 0 bases short, with 13 bases between. The CDR3: CATSDSAAKNIQYF. CDR3 sequence (DNA): TGCGCCACTTCGGACAGCGCAGCCAAAAACATTCAGTACTTC.